This T cell receptor beta chain originates from a study of a mutant IDH1 vaccine in newly diagnosed glioma. About the study: Sex distribution of treated patients was around 62% male and roughly 40% female; mean age was around 42 years. Most patients had radiochemotherapy with temozolomide before enrollment; others had one alone.

Comment on this clone: What it binds is unknown.

Using immunoSEQ multiplex PCR, the repertoire was profiled, and TCRdb retains in-frame clones only, with some absent. The sample lists under 60,000 clones; approximately 80% were seen once. Indicated time point: week 35, safety follow-up. In every dose of vaccine, 300 ug of mutant IDH1 20-mer peptide was given alongside topical imiquimod. Material: PBMCs, obtained from a glioma patient whose treatment included an IDH1 peptide vaccine. This receptor was identified in a man in his forties with glioma.

This CDR3 reads CASSARDRGEQYV. Here the CDR3 DNA reads TGTGCCAGCAGCGCCCGGGACAGGGGGGAGCAGTACGTC. The chain has TRBV7-9 and TRBJ2-7; 11 nucleotides line up with TRBD1. CDR3 length: 13 residues. CDR1 is SEHNR and CDR2 is FQNEAQ in the germline V gene (reference sequence). The trim removed 5 bases at V and 7 bases at J, leaving 4 bases unmatched.